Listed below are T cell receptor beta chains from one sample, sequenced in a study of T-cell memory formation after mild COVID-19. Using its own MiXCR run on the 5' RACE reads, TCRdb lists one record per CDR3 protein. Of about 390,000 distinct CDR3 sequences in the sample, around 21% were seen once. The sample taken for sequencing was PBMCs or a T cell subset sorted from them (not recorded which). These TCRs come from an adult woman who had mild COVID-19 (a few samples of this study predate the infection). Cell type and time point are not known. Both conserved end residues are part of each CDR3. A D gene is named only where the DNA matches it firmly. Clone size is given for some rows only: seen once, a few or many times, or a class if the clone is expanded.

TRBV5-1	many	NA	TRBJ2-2	CASSLANRVSGGELFF	TGCGCCAGCAGCTTGGCCAACCGGGTGTCGGGCGGGGAGCTGTTTTTT
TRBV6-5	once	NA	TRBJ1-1	CASNTRGNTEAFF	TGTGCCAGCAATACCCGGGGGAACACTGAAGCTTTCTTT
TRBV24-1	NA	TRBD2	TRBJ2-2	CATSTTSGARELFF	TGTGCCACCAGTACGACTAGCGGGGCCCGGGAGCTGTTTTTT
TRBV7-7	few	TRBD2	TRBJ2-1	CASSPDQSSGGTMRQFF	TGTGCCAGCAGCCCCGACCAGTCTAGCGGGGGGACAATGAGGCAGTTCTTC
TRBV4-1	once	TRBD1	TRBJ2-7	CASSHLRGQGDYYEQYF	TGCGCCAGCAGCCACCTGCGAGGGCAGGGGGATTACTACGAGCAGTACTTC
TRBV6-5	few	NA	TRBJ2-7	CASSYAASGSSYEQYF	TGTGCCAGCAGTTACGCGGCCAGCGGCAGCTCCTACGAGCAGTACTTC
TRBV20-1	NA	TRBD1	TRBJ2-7	CSAGLRGGQNEQYF	TGCAGCGCCGGATTACGAGGGGGCCAGAACGAGCAGTACTTC
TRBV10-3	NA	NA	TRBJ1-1	CAIEQDLRTEAFF	TGTGCCATAGAACAAGATCTCAGGACTGAAGCTTTCTTT
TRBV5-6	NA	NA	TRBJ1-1	CASSQLTGINTEAFF	TGTGCCAGCAGCCAACTGACAGGCATCAACACTGAAGCTTTCTTT
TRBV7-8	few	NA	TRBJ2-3	CASSGGKWSTDTQYF	TGTGCCAGCAGCGGGGGGAAGTGGAGCACAGATACGCAGTATTTT
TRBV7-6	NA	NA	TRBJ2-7	CASSPATTPYEQYF	TGTGCCAGCAGCCCGGCAACTACTCCCTACGAGCAGTACTTC
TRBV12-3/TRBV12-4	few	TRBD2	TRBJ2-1	CASSLGLAGPHNEQFF	TGTGCCAGCAGTTTGGGACTAGCGGGGCCGCACAATGAGCAGTTCTTC
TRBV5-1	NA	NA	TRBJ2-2	CASSLALDTGELFF	TGCGCCAGCAGCTTGGCCTTAGACACCGGGGAGCTGTTTTTT
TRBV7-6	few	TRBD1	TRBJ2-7	CASSPRDRVPYEQYF	TGTGCCAGCAGCCCCCGGGACAGGGTACCCTACGAGCAGTACTTC
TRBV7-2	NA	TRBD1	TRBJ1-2	CASSLGQGVGGYTF	TGTGCCAGCAGCTTAGGACAGGGGGTGGGCGGCTACACCTTC
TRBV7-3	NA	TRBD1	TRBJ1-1	CASSSTGGATEAFF	TGTGCCAGCAGCTCGACAGGGGGAGCGACTGAAGCTTTCTTT
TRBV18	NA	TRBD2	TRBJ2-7	CASSPTSGRSYEQYF	TGTGCCAGCTCCCCGACTAGCGGGAGGTCCTACGAGCAGTACTTC
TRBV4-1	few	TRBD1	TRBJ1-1	CASSMTGPGGAFF	TGCGCCAGCAGCATGACAGGGCCGGGAGGGGCTTTCTTT
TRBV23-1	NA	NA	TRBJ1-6	CASTGWTSGNSPLHF	TGCGCCAGCACTGGGTGGACCTCAGGGAATTCACCCCTCCACTTT
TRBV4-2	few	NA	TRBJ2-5	CASSQDFRGAGETQYF	TGTGCCAGCAGCCAAGATTTTCGGGGGGCCGGAGAGACCCAGTACTTC
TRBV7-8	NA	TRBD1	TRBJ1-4	CASSSRQGINEKLFF	TGTGCCAGCAGCTCCCGACAGGGCATAAATGAAAAACTGTTTTTT
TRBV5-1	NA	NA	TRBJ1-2	CASSLVPEGGNYGYTF	TGCGCCAGCAGCTTGGTTCCCGAAGGGGGGAACTATGGCTACACCTTC
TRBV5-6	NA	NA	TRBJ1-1	CASSLSFTSTPEAFF	TGTGCCAGCAGCTTGTCCTTTACGTCGACCCCAGAAGCTTTCTTT
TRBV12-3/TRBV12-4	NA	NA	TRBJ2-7	CASSHRAGSSYEQYF	TGTGCCAGCAGTCACCGGGCGGGGAGCTCCTACGAGCAGTACTTC
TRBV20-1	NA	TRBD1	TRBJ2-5	CSAKPGQGRETQYF	TGCAGTGCTAAACCGGGACAGGGTCGAGAGACCCAGTACTTC
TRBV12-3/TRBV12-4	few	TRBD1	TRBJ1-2	CASSPDRANGYTF	TGTGCCAGCAGCCCGGACAGGGCAAATGGCTACACCTTC
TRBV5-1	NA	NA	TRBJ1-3	CASTADGNTIYF	TGCGCCAGCACCGCCGATGGAAACACCATATATTTT
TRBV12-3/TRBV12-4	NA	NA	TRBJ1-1	CASTKQGTEAFF	TGTGCCAGCACCAAACAGGGAACTGAAGCTTTCTTT
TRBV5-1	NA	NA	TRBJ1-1	CASSLDQGLPGYTEAFF	TGCGCCAGCAGCTTGGATCAGGGACTGCCGGGGTACACTGAAGCTTTCTTT
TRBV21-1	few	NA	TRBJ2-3	CASSLPHDTQYF	TGTGCCAGCAGCCTCCCACACGATACGCAGTATTTT
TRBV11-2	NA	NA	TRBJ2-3	CASSLEDVSTQYF	TGTGCCAGCAGCTTAGAAGACGTTAGTACGCAGTATTTT
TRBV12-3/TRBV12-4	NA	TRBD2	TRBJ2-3	CASSLAHGEGTTDTQYF	TGTGCCAGCAGTTTAGCGCACGGGGAGGGCACCACAGATACGCAGTATTTT
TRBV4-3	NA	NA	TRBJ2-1	CASSQDVAGQFF	TGCGCCAGCAGCCAAGATGTGGCCGGGCAGTTCTTC
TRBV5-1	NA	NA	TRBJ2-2	CASSYYNTGELFF	TGCGCCAGCAGCTATTACAACACCGGGGAGCTGTTTTTT
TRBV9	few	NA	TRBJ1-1	CASSASGVISGEAFF	TGTGCCAGCAGCGCCTCCGGGGTGATAAGCGGCGAAGCTTTCTTT
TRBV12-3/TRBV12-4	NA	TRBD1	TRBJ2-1	CASSLVGQAYNEQFF	TGTGCCAGCAGTTTAGTGGGACAGGCTTACAATGAGCAGTTCTTC
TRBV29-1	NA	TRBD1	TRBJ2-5	CSVEPPGTGLARTQYF	TGCAGCGTTGAACCCCCTGGGACAGGATTGGCACGGACCCAGTACTTC
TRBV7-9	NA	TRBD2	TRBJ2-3	CARGTSEATDTQYF	TGTGCCAGGGGGACTAGTGAAGCCACAGATACGCAGTATTTT
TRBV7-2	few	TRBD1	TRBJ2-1	CASSRRGTGGSYNEQFF	TGTGCCAGCAGCCGACGGGGGACAGGGGGCTCCTACAATGAGCAGTTCTTC
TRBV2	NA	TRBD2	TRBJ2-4	CASSAGRGAENIQYF	TGTGCCAGCAGTGCCGGGAGGGGGGCCGAAAACATTCAGTACTTC